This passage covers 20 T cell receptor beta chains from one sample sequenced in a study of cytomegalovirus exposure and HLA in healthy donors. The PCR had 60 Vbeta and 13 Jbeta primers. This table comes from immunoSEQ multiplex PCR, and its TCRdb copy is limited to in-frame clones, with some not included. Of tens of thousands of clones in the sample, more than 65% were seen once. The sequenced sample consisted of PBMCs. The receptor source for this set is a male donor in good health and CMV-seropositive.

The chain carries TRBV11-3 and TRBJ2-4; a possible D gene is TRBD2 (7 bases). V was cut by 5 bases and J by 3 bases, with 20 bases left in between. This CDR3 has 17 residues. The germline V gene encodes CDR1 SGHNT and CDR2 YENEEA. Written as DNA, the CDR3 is TGTGCCAGCAGCACGGGGGGCTACGGCGGGTTCAAAAACATTCAGTACTTC. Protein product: CASSTGGYGGFKNIQYF.

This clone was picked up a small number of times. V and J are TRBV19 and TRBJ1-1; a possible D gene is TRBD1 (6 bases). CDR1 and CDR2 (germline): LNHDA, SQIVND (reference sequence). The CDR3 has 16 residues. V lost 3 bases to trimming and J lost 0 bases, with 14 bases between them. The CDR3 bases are TGTGCCAGTAGTATGGGGGCGCGGGCGCTGAACACTGAAGCTTTCTTT. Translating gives CASSMGARALNTEAFF. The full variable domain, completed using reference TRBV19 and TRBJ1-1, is DGGITQSPKYLFRKEGQNVTLSCEQNLNHDAMYWYRQDPGQGLRLIYYSQIVNDFQKGDIAEGYSVSREKKESFPLTVTSAQKNPTAFYLCASSMGARALNTEAFFGQGTRLTVV.

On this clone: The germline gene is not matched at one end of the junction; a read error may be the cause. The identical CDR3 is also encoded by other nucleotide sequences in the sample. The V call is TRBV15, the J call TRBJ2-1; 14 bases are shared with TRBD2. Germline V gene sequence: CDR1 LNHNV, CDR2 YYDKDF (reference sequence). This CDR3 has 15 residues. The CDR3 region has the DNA TGCGCCACCAGCAGAGGGACTAGCGGGAGCGATGAGCAGTTCTTC. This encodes CATSRGTSGSDEQFF.

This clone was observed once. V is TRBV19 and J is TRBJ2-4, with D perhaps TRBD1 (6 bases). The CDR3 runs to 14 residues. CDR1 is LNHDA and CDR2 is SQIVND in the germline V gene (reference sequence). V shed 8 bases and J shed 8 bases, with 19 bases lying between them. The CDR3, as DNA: TGTGCCAGTGGAGCCGGGATCGAGGGGGACATTCAGTACTTC. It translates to CASGAGIEGDIQYF.

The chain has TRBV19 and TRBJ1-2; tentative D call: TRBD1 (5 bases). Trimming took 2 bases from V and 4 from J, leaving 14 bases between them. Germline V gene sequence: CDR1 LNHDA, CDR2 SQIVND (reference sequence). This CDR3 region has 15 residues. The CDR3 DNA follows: TGTGCCAGTAGTATAAAGGCACAGGATTTCTATGGCTACACCTTC. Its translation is CASSIKAQDFYGYTF.

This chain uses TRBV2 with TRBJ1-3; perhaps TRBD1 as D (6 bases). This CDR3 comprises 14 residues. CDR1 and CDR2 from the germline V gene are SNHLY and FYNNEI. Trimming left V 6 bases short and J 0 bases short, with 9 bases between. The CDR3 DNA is TGTGCCAGCAGGCCGGACAGCTCTGGAAACACCATATATTTT. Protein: CASRPDSSGNTIYF.

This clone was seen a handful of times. Here the CDR3 reads CASSPTGQLNEKLFF. As DNA, the CDR3 is TGTGCCAGCAGCCCGACGGGACAGCTTAATGAAAAACTGTTTTTT. The chain uses TRBV11-1 and TRBJ1-4, with 7 bases identical to TRBD1. This CDR3 is 15 amino acids long. V shed 5 bases and J 4 bases; nucleotides not matched to a gene: 7. From germline, CDR1 is SGHAT and CDR2 FQDESV (reference sequence).

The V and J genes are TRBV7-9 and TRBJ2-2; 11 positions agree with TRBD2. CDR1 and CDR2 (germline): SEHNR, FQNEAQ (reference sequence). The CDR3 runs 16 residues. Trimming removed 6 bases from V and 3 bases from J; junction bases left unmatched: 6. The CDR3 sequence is CASRPTSGKYTGELFF. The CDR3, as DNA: TGTGCCAGCAGGCCGACTAGCGGGAAGTACACCGGGGAGCTGTTTTTT.

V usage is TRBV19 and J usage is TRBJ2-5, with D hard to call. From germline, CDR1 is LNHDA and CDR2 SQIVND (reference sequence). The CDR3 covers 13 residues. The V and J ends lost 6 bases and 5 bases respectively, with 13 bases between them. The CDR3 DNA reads TGTGCCAGTAGGAACGGTGGTCGGGAGACCCAGTACTTC. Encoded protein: CASRNGGRETQYF. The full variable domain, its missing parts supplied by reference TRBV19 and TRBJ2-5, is DGGITQSPKYLFRKEGQNVTLSCEQNLNHDAMYWYRQDPGQGLRLIYYSQIVNDFQKGDIAEGYSVSREKKESFPLTVTSAQKNPTAFYLCASRNGGRETQYFGPGTRLLVL.

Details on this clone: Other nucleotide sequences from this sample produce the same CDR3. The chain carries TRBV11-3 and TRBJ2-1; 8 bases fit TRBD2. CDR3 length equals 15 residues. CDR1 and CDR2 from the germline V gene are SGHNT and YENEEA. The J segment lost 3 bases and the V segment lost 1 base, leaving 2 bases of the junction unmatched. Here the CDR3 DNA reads TGTGCCAGCAGCTTAGGTCTAGCGGGCTACAATGAGCAGTTCTTC. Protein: CASSLGLAGYNEQFF.

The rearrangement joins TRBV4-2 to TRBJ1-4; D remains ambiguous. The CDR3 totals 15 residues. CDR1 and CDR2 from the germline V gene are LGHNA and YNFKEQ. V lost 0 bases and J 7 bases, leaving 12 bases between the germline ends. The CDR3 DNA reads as TGTGCCAGCAGCCAAGAGGGCCCCCCGGCTGAAAAACTGTTTTTT. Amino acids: CASSQEGPPAEKLFF.

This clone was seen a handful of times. Here the CDR3 reads CASSLSGRRSPGKGGYTF. The CDR3, as DNA: TGCGCCAGCAGCTTGAGTGGGCGGAGGTCTCCCGGGAAGGGTGGCTACACCTTC. The V and J genes are TRBV5-1 and TRBJ1-2; D unresolved. CDR1 is SGHRS, CDR2 YFSETQ, per germline. Trimming shortened V by 1 base and J by 7 bases, and 26 bases separated the two germline ends. This CDR3 has 18 amino acids.

Written as DNA, the CDR3 is TGCGCCAGCAGCCAAGGCGCCACGGTACCGGGTGATTCCTACGAGCAGTACTTC. It encodes CASSQGATVPGDSYEQYF. This chain uses TRBV4-1 with TRBJ2-7, with no clear D. Germline V gene sequence: CDR1 MGHRA, CDR2 YSYEKL. V lost 1 base, J lost 1 base, and 20 bases lay in between. The CDR3 is made up of 18 amino acids.

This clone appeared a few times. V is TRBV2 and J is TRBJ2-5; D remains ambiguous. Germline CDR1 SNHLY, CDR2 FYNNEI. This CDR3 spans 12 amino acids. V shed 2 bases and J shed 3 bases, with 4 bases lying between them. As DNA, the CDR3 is TGTGCCAGCAGTGAACTAGAAGAGACCCAGTACTTC. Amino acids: CASSELEETQYF. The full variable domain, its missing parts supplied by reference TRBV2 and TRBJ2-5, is EPEVTQTPSHQVTQMGQEVILRCVPISNHLYFYWYRQILGQKVEFLVSFYNNEISEKSEIFDDQFSVERPDGSNFTLKIRSTKLEDSAMYFCASSELEETQYFGPGTRLLVL.

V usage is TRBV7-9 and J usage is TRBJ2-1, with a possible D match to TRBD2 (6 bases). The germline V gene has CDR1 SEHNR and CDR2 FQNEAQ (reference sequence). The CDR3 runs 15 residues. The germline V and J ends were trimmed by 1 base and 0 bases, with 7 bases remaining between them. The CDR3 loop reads CASSLVGSSYNEQFF. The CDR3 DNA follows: TGTGCCAGCAGCTTAGTCGGGAGCTCCTACAATGAGCAGTTCTTC.

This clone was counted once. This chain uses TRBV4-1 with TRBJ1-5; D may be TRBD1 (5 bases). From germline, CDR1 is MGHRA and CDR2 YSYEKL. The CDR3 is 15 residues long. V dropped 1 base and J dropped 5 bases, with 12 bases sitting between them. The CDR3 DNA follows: TGCGCCAGCAGCCAAGGGGGCAGTACGTATCAGCCCCAGCATTTT. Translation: CASSQGGSTYQPQHF.

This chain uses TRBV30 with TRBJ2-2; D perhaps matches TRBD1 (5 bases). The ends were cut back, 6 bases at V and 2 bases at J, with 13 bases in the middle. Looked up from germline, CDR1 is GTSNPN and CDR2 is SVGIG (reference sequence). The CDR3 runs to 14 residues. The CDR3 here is CACLLGHNTGELFF. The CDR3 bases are TGTGCCTGTTTACTCGGACACAACACCGGGGAGCTGTTTTTT.

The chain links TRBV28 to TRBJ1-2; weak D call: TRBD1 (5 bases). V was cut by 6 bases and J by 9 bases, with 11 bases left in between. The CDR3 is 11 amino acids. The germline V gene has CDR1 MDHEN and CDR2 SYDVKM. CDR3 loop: CASRSTESYTF. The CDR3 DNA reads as TGTGCCAGCAGGTCGACAGAGAGCTACACCTTC.

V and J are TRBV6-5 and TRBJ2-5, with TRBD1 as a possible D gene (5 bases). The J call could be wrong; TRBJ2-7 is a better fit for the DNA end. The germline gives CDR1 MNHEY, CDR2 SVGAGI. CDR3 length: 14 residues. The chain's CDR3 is CASSYKGPTYEQYF. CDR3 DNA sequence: TGTGCCAGCAGTTACAAGGGGCCAACCTACGAGCAGTACTTC.

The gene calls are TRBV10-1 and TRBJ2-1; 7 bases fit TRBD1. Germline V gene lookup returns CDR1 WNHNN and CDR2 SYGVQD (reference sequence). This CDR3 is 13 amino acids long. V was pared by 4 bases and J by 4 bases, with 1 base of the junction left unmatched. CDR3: CASSGDRYNEQFF. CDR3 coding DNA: TGCGCCAGCAGTGGGGACAGATACAATGAGCAGTTCTTC.